The clone carrying this T cell receptor beta chain has only a few counts. The antigen is undetermined. The data were obtained in a study of T-cell memory formation after mild COVID-19. Study summary: In these data, TCR clusters were largely donor specific.

Via MiXCR, TCRdb re-called the 5' RACE reads, giving one row per CDR3 protein. The table includes approximately 440,000 distinct CDR3 sequences, 20% detected once. The CDR3 has 14 amino acids. CDR1 is SQVTM and CDR2 is ANQGSEA in the germline V gene. V gave up 6 bases and J gave up 5 bases; unmatched junction bases: 9. Study-wide findings and caveats: CD4+ contracting clones were found mainly in CM and EM, and CD8+ ones in EMRA.

Input material: PBMCs or a T cell subset sorted from them (not recorded which). The receptor comes from an adult woman who had mild COVID-19 (a few samples of this study predate the infection). Cell type and time point are not known. The chain uses TRBV29-1 and TRBJ2-5; 10 bases line up with TRBD2. The CDR3 reads CSVSAGGPYETQYF. For the CDR3, the DNA is TGCAGCGTCTCAGCGGGAGGGCCGTACGAGACCCAGTACTTC.